This is a list of T cell receptor beta chains from one sample in a study of metastatic and nonmetastatic thyroid tumors. TCRdb re-clonotyped the PCR reads via MiXCR. The data contain over 5,500 clones, about 19% of them singletons. The sequenced sample was adjacent normal tissue. The receptors were sampled from a female donor with papillary thyroid cancer or a benign thyroid nodule (not recorded which). Some clones in this sample may be carry-over from other donors' samples. Each CDR3 is given with its conserved first and last residue. D genes are given only for firm matches. Where a row states a size, it is once, few, many or the class of an expanded clone; other rows omit it.

d_call	clone_size	v_call	j_call	cdr3_aa	cdr3_nt
TRBD1	medium-sized	TRBV4-1	TRBJ2-3	CASSHLDRDADTQYF	TGCGCCAGCAGCCACCTGGACAGGGACGCAGATACGCAGTATTTT
.	.	TRBV27	TRBJ2-7	CASSLGGTAYEQYF	TGTGCCAGCAGTTTAGGCGGGACAGCCTACGAGCAGTACTTC
.	many	TRBV20-1	TRBJ2-1	CSVRTAVHNNEQFF	TGCAGTGTCCGAACGGCAGTACATAACAATGAGCAGTTCTTC
TRBD1	.	TRBV20-1	TRBJ2-3	CSARDTGTGPDTQYF	TGCAGTGCTAGAGATACTGGGACAGGTCCAGATACGCAGTATTTT
.	once	TRBV5-4	TRBJ2-2	CASSPDGSNTGELFF	TGTGCCAGCAGTCCGGACGGTTCGAACACCGGGGAGCTGTTTTTT
.	few	TRBV6-1	TRBJ2-7	CASKSGFGLRFSYEQYF	TGTGCCAGTAAGTCGGGATTCGGGCTACGCTTCTCCTACGAGCAGTACTTC
.	medium-sized	TRBV19	TRBJ2-1	CASSLRYNEQFF	TGTGCCAGTAGTTTACGGTACAATGAGCAGTTCTTC
.	medium-sized	TRBV28	TRBJ2-1	CASSLEGGLFNEQFF	TGTGCCAGCAGTCTCGAGGGGGGCCTGTTCAATGAGCAGTTCTTC
TRBD2	many	TRBV7-3	TRBJ2-1	CASSYLGGGDEQFF	TGTGCCAGCAGCTACTTGGGGGGAGGGGATGAGCAGTTCTTC
.	medium-sized	TRBV13	TRBJ2-3	CASSAYITDTQYF	TGTGCCAGCAGCGCCTATATAACAGATACGCAGTATTTT
.	medium-sized	TRBV12-3/TRBV12-4	TRBJ1-1	CASSLGGNTEAFF	TGTGCCAGCAGTTTAGGGGGGAACACTGAAGCTTTCTTT
TRBD1	medium-sized	TRBV7-2	TRBJ1-6	CASSLTGQGNSPLHF	TGTGCCAGCAGCTTGACTGGACAGGGTAACTCACCCCTCCACTTT
TRBD2	.	TRBV7-9	TRBJ2-5	CASSWGTSGGETQYF	TGTGCCAGCAGCTGGGGGACTAGCGGGGGAGAGACCCAGTACTTC
.	medium-sized	TRBV6-1	TRBJ2-2	CASILGPTIRTGELFF	TGTGCCAGCATCCTGGGCCCTACCATCCGCACCGGGGAGCTGTTTTTT
.	.	TRBV5-1	TRBJ2-6	CASSLDPSPGANVLTF	TGCGCCAGCAGCTTGGACCCCAGCCCTGGGGCCAACGTCCTGACTTTC
TRBD2	.	TRBV19	TRBJ2-7	CASSRGLAGGGYEQYF	TGTGCCAGTAGTAGGGGACTAGCGGGAGGAGGTTACGAGCAGTACTTC
.	.	TRBV11-2	TRBJ1-1	CASSLGGTVYFEAFF	TGTGCCAGCAGCCTTGGAGGGACGGTCTATTTTGAAGCTTTCTTT
TRBD2	few	TRBV6-1	TRBJ2-3	CASRTPAGRFPDTQYF	TGTGCCAGCAGGACCCCAGCGGGACGTTTTCCAGATACGCAGTATTTT
.	.	TRBV11-2	TRBJ2-6	CASSALLGSGANVLTF	TGTGCCAGCAGCGCCCTACTGGGCTCTGGGGCCAACGTCCTGACTTTC
.	many	TRBV5-4	TRBJ2-5	CASSLSHWETQYF	TGTGCCAGCAGCTTATCGCACTGGGAGACCCAGTACTTC
TRBD2	.	TRBV11-1	TRBJ2-3	CASSLSGGATDTQYF	TGTGCCAGCAGCTTAAGCGGGGGGGCCACAGATACGCAGTATTTT
TRBD2	medium-sized	TRBV5-8	TRBJ2-7	CASSSLTSGLGTEQYF	TGTGCCAGCAGCTCATTGACTAGCGGGCTTGGTACGGAGCAGTACTTC
.	many	TRBV3-1	TRBJ2-1	CASSVRGGAYNEQFF	TGTGCCAGCAGCGTCAGGGGGGGTGCCTACAATGAGCAGTTCTTC
.	many	TRBV15	TRBJ1-5	CATSRDPRHSIVSQHF	TGTGCCACCAGCAGAGATCCCCGACACAGCATCGTTTCACAGCATTTT
.	.	TRBV7-2	TRBJ2-6	CASSLAGTPSGAIVLTF	TGTGCCAGCAGCTTAGCCGGTACTCCCTCTGGGGCCATCGTCCTGACTTTC